The sequence of this T cell receptor (beta chain) was determined in a study of Graves' ophthalmopathy and Graves' hyperthyroidism. If no ophthalmopathy appeared within 18 months of follow-up, hyperthyroidism was termed stable. The authors enrolled newly diagnosed hyperthyroidism patients aged 18 to 65 with under 2 months' duration. General study results and limits: Appearing in blood as well were most expanded thyroid clonotypes above 0.001 frequency. Ophthalmopathy progression prediction by the model yielded a sensitivity of 55% to 71% and a specificity of 72.22%.

CDR3 length: 13 amino acids. Germline-derived CDR1 and CDR2 are MNHEY and SMNVEV (reference sequence). The ends lost 10 bases at V and 0 bases at J; junction bases unmatched: 5. TCR beta CDR3 amplification used RNA transcripts. RT-PCR with HTBI primers came first, then second-round multiplex PCR. TCRdb passed the multiplex PCR reads through MiXCR, listing each CDR3 protein once. This table has about 420,000 distinct CDR3 sequences, roughly 21% appearing once. This clonotype was counted ten times or more. Its specificity is unknown. This TCR was sampled from a woman aged 18-29 years with stable Graves' hyperthyroidism. V is TRBV27 and J is TRBJ1-1, with 7 bases fitting TRBD1. Input material: peripheral blood. CDR3 coding DNA: TGTGCCACCCGGACAGGAATGAACACTGAAGCTTTCTTT. It is translated as CATRTGMNTEAFF.